This T cell receptor beta chain was retrieved from a study of control samples from healthy donors and cancer patients. CDR1 SEHNR and CDR2 FQNEAQ come from the germline V gene (reference sequence). J was trimmed by 5 bases and V by 3 bases; bases with no gene match: 12. This CDR3 is built from 16 residues. Here immunoSEQ multiplex PCR was the method, and the copy in TCRdb shows in-frame clones only, minus some. The repertoire consists of 50,000 to 65,000 clones, with approximately 90% occurring once and the leading ten covering 0.91%. The receptor was isolated from a man aged 25-40 years with colorectal cancer. The specimen was PBMCs. The gene calls are TRBV7-9 and TRBJ2-5; 7 nucleotides align to TRBD1. CDR3 sequence reads: CASSFPSDRVEETQYF. CDR3 nucleotide sequence: TGTGCCAGCAGCTTTCCGAGCGACAGGGTTGAGGAGACCCAGTACTTC.